Listed below are T cell receptor beta chains from one sample, sequenced in a study of T-cell memory formation after mild COVID-19. Each CDR3 protein is one row after TCRdb ran MiXCR on the 5' RACE reads. This sample has 470,000 or so distinct CDR3 sequences; roughly 18% occur once, and the top ten carry 20% to 25%. Sequenced input: PBMCs or a T cell subset sorted from them (not recorded which). The receptor source for this set is a man in his late teens or twenties who had mild COVID-19 (a few samples of this study predate the infection). Cell type and time point are not known. CDR3s include the opening cysteine and the closing phenylalanine or tryptophan. Fields, in order: CDR3 DNA, CDR3 protein, J gene, D gene, V gene, clone size. A D gene is named only where the DNA matches it firmly. Not all rows give a size; the values are once, few, many and, for expanded clones, a class.

TGTGCCAGCAGGGGGGGAGGAGCGCCCGCGGTAGATACGCAGTATTTT,CASRGGGAPAVDTQYF,TRBJ2-3,.,TRBV2,.
TGCGCCAGCAGCCAAGGGTGGCAGGGTGCAGATACGCAGTATTTT,CASSQGWQGADTQYF,TRBJ2-3,.,TRBV4-1,.
TGTGCCAGCAGCATCATGCACAGGGTGGGCACTGAAGCTTTCTTT,CASSIMHRVGTEAFF,TRBJ1-1,.,TRBV7-2,.
TGTGCCAGCAGCCTCGATGCCGGGACAGCCTACAATGAGCAGTTCTTC,CASSLDAGTAYNEQFF,TRBJ2-1,TRBD1,TRBV7-9,few
TGTGCCATCACCGATGGACGGGTCACCGGGGAGCTGTTTTTT,CAITDGRVTGELFF,TRBJ2-2,.,TRBV10-3,.
TGTGCCAGCAGCTTAGATACGGGACTTCAAGAGACCCAGTACTTC,CASSLDTGLQETQYF,TRBJ2-5,.,TRBV7-6,many
TGTGCCAGCAGAGACAGGGGTTTCGCGGAGTTCTTC,CASRDRGFAEFF,TRBJ2-1,TRBD1,TRBV2,few
TGTGCCAGCACCTCGACCGGACAGGGCCGTCAGCCCCAGCATTTT,CASTSTGQGRQPQHF,TRBJ1-5,TRBD1,TRBV2,.
TGTGCCAGCAGTTTGACGTGGGGGGCCGTGGAGACCCAGTACTTC,CASSLTWGAVETQYF,TRBJ2-5,.,TRBV28,few
TGTGCCAGCCAGGGAGGGGGGAATAGCAATCAGCCCCAGCATTTT,CASQGGGNSNQPQHF,TRBJ1-5,.,TRBV28,few
TGTGCCAGCAGTTACGGTGGGACTAGCGGGGTGGGCACAGATACGCAGTATTTT,CASSYGGTSGVGTDTQYF,TRBJ2-3,TRBD2,TRBV6-5,few
TGCAGTGCTAGAGTGGGAGGCGGCAATCAGCCCCAGCATTTT,CSARVGGGNQPQHF,TRBJ1-5,.,TRBV20-1,.
TGTGCCAGCAGCTTTGGAGCAGGGCGCCAAGAGACCCAGTACTTC,CASSFGAGRQETQYF,TRBJ2-5,.,TRBV11-1,.
TGTGCCAGCAGTTACTGGGGGCCAACCGGGGAGCTGTTTTTT,CASSYWGPTGELFF,TRBJ2-2,.,TRBV6-5,few
TGCGCCAGCAGCCAATTAGGGGGTAGTGAGACCCAGTACTTC,CASSQLGGSETQYF,TRBJ2-5,.,TRBV4-3,.
TGTGCCAGCGGCGTCCGAGGGCCCTCTTCACCCCTCCACTTT,CASGVRGPSSPLHF,TRBJ1-6,.,TRBV13,.
TGTGCCAGCAGCACAGGGTCACGGCAGCCCCAGCATTTT,CASSTGSRQPQHF,TRBJ1-5,.,TRBV7-2,.
TGTGCCACCAGTGATGCAGGGCGGGAGACCCAGTACTTC,CATSDAGRETQYF,TRBJ2-5,.,TRBV24-1,few
TGTGCCAGCAGTGACCCGGGACGCTACAATGAGCAGTTCTTC,CASSDPGRYNEQFF,TRBJ2-1,.,TRBV6-4,few
TGTGCCAGCAGCTTGCGACGGAAAAACATTCAGTACTTC,CASSLRRKNIQYF,TRBJ2-4,.,TRBV5-4,.
TGTGCCAGCAGACACGGACAGCCCTATGGCTACACCTTC,CASRHGQPYGYTF,TRBJ1-2,.,TRBV9,.
TGCGCCAGCAGCCAAGAGTCACAGACCGCCTACGAGCAGTACTTC,CASSQESQTAYEQYF,TRBJ2-7,.,TRBV4-3,few
TGCAGTGCCCGGGGATTGGGTGAGGGAGAGACCCAGTACTTC,CSARGLGEGETQYF,TRBJ2-5,.,TRBV20-1,.
TGCGCCAGCCTAGACGGAGGTTTGTCCTCTGGGGCCAACGTCCTGACTTTC,CASLDGGLSSGANVLTF,TRBJ2-6,.,TRBV5-1,few
TGTGCCAGCAGCGCAGGAGTCGGACCTAACTATGGCTACACCTTC,CASSAGVGPNYGYTF,TRBJ1-2,.,TRBV7-9,.